This entry lists 2 T cell receptor beta chains sequenced from one sample in a study of beta chain features in type 1 diabetes. Expressed TCRB transcripts were sequenced after all isolated RNA was converted to cDNA. Sequenced by immunoSEQ multiplex PCR; TCRdb stores in-frame clones only, minus some. The sample shows 150,000 to 170,000 clones, about 8.5% of them seen only once. What was sequenced was central memory CD4+ T cells from blood. Every receptor here comes from a man aged 18 to 29 in good health.

The chain employs TRBV4-3 and TRBJ1-4, with D possibly being TRBD1 (5 bases). The CDR3 runs to 14 residues. CDR1 is LGHNA and CDR2 is YSLEER in the germline V gene. V lost 0 bases and J lost 5, with 7 bases in between. CDR3 bases: TGCGCCAGCAGCCAAGAGGGGCTAAATGAAAAACTGTTTTTT. This sequence encodes CASSQEGLNEKLFF.

This clone came up many times. Other DNA sequences in the same sample also yield this CDR3. V usage is TRBV18 and J usage is TRBJ1-3, with D perhaps matching TRBD1 (5 bases). Trimming took 2 bases from V and 0 from J, leaving 8 bases between them. Per germline, CDR1 KGHSH and CDR2 LQKENI. The length of the CDR3 is 15 residues. CDR3 amino acids: CASSPAGLSGNTIYF. In DNA, the CDR3 is TGTGCCAGCTCACCAGCAGGGCTCTCTGGAAACACCATATATTTT.